Listed below are T cell receptor beta chains from one sample, sequenced in a study of glioma-infiltrating T cells after dendritic cell vaccination. Clones were read by immunoSEQ multiplex PCR, and TCRdb kept only the in-frame ones, dropping some. This sample has 90,000 to 110,000 clones, with roughly 89% found just once. The specimen comprised blood, sampled after dendritic cell vaccination. Every receptor here comes from a human donor with glioblastoma. Each CDR3 is given with its conserved first and last residue. The D gene is left open where the match is weak. Clone sizes are given selectively: once, few, many, or a class where the clone is expanded.

TRBD1 TRBJ1-1 NA TRBV6-1 TGTGCCAGCAGTGTCACAGGGGCGAACACTGAAGCTTTCTTT CASSVTGANTEAFF
NA TRBJ2-3 NA TRBV9 TGTGCCAGCACCAGTAGCGGCCTATCGTCAGATACGCAGTATTTT CASTSSGLSSDTQYF
NA TRBJ2-3 NA TRBV9 TGTGCCAGCAGCGAGGGGGGTGGACTAGAGCGGGACACAGATACGCAGTATTTT CASSEGGGLERDTDTQYF
NA TRBJ1-3 once TRBV7-9 TGTGCCAGCAGCGCGGGGGCTTATGGAGGAAACACCATATATTTT CASSAGAYGGNTIYF
NA TRBJ2-5 NA TRBV30 TGTGCCTGGAGTGTAGGCAGGGGAGGGGGGACCCAGTACTTC CAWSVGRGGGTQYF
TRBD2 TRBJ2-2 NA TRBV5-1 TGCGCCAGCAGCGCGGGACTAGCGGCGAACACCGGGGAGCTGTTTTTT CASSAGLAANTGELFF
TRBD2 TRBJ2-1 NA TRBV27 TGTGCCAGCAGTTTACGGGGACTAGTCGGTGGGGCTGAGCAGTTCTTC CASSLRGLVGGAEQFF
NA TRBJ2-5 NA TRBV27 TGTGCCAGCAGTTTTGGACAGAGAAAAGAGACCCAGTACTTC CASSFGQRKETQYF
NA TRBJ2-2 NA TRBV5-1 TGCGCCAGCAGCTTGTATAACACCGGGGAGCTGTTTTTT CASSLYNTGELFF
TRBD2 TRBJ2-2 NA TRBV7-9 TGTGCCAGCAGCCCAGCCTTCGCGCGGGGGACTTGGAACACCGGGGAGCTGTTTTTT CASSPAFARGTWNTGELFF
TRBD1 TRBJ1-2 NA TRBV2 TGTGCCAGCAGGGAAACAGGGGGCGGGTTTGGCTACACCTTC CASRETGGGFGYTF
TRBD2 TRBJ2-2 NA TRBV5-4 TGTGCCAGCAGCTTCCCGGGACTAGCGGGCGGGGAGCTGTTTTTT CASSFPGLAGGELFF